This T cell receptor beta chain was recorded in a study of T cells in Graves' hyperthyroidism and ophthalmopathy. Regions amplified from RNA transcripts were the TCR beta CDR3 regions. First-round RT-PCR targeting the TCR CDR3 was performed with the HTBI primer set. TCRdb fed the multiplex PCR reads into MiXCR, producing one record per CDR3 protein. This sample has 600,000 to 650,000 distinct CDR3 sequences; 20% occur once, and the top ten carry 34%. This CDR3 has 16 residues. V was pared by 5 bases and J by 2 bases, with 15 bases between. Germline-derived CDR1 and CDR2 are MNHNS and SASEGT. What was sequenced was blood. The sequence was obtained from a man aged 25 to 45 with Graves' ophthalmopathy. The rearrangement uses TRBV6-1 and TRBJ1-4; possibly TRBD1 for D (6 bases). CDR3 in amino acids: CASSPHRGRTNEKLFF. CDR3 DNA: TGTGCCAGCAGTCCCCACCGGGGGCGCACTAATGAAAAACTGTTTTTT.